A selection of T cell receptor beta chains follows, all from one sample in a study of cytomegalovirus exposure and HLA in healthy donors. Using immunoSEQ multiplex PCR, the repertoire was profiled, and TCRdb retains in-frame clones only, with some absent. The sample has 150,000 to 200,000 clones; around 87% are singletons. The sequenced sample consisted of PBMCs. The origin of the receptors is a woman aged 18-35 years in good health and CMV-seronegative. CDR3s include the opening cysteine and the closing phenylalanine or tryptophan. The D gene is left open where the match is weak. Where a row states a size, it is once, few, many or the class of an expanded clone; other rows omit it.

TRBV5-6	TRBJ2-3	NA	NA	TGTGCCAGCAGCTTGGCCTCAGGGGTGGACACAGATACGCAGTATTTT	CASSLASGVDTDTQYF
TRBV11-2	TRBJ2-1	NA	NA	TGTGCCAGCAGCCCAAGTCCGGCGGGATGGGGGGTCAATGAGCAGTTCTTC	CASSPSPAGWGVNEQFF
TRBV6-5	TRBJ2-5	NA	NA	TGTGCCAGCAAGAGGGGGGGCGCCGGGGGGGAGACCCAGTACTTC	CASKRGGAGGETQYF
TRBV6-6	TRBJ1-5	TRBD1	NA	TGTGCCAGCAGTACCGGGACAGGGTCCGGCAATCAGCCCCAGCATTTT	CASSTGTGSGNQPQHF
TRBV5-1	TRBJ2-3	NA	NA	TGCGCCAGCAGCTTGGGGGCCTTCACCACAGATACGCAGTATTTT	CASSLGAFTTDTQYF
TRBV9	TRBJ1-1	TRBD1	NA	TGTGCCAGCAGTTACAGGGGTGTGAACACTGAAGCTTTCTTT	CASSYRGVNTEAFF
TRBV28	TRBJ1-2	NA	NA	TGTGCCAGCAGCGGAACAGGGATAGGGGGCTACACCTTC	CASSGTGIGGYTF
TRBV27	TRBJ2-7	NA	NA	TGTGCCAGCAGTTCCCACGGGGAAGGGACCTACGAGCAGTACTTC	CASSSHGEGTYEQYF
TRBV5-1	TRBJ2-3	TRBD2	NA	TGCGCCAGCAGCCCAAAAGCGGGGAATGCAGATACGCAGTATTTT	CASSPKAGNADTQYF
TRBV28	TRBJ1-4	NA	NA	TGTGCCAGCAGTTTACCTACAGGGACTAATGAAAAACTGTTTTTT	CASSLPTGTNEKLFF
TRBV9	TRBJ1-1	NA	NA	TGTGCCAGCAGCGTGAACAGGGACGGGGACACTGAAGCTTTCTTT	CASSVNRDGDTEAFF
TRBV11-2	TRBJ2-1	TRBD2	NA	TGTGCCAGCAGCCTGGGACTAGCGAATGAGCAGTTCTTC	CASSLGLANEQFF
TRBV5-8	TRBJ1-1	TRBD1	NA	TGTGCCAGCAGCCCACAGGGGGCGAACACTGAAGCTTTCTTT	CASSPQGANTEAFF
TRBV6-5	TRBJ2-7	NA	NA	NA	CASSSSGLAFEQYF
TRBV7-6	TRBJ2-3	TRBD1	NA	TGTGCCAGCAGCTTAGCGCTCCGGGGACAGGGAGGCACAGATACGCAGTATTTT	CASSLALRGQGGTDTQYF
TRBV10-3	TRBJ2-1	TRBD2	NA	TGTGCCATCAGGGGGGGACTAGCGGGCAATGAGCAGTTCTTC	CAIRGGLAGNEQFF
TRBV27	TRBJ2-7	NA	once	TGTGCCGCCGGAACGGGACTTCGCTTCTACGAGCAGTACTTC	CAAGTGLRFYEQYF
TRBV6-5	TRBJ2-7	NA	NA	TGTGCCAGCAGCCGACACGTTGGGCAGGAATACGAGCAGTACTTC	CASSRHVGQEYEQYF
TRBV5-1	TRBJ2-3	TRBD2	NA	TGCGCCAGCAGCTTAGCGGGATGGGGCACAGATACGCAGTATTTT	CASSLAGWGTDTQYF
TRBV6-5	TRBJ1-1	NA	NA	TGTGCCGCCCTAGGGGGGAACACTGAAGCTTTCTTT	CAALGGNTEAFF
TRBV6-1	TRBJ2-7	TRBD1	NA	TGTGCCAGCAGTGAAGTGACAGGGGCGACGGACGAGCAGTACTTC	CASSEVTGATDEQYF
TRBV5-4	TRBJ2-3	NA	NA	TGTGCCAGCGGCGACAGGTCTAGCACAGATACGCAGTATTTT	CASGDRSSTDTQYF
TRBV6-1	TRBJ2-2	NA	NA	TGTGCCAGCGCGGTCCGGGTTAGGGGCACCGGGGAGCTGTTTTTT	CASAVRVRGTGELFF
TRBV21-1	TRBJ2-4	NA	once	TGTGCCATCCTAGTGGCTGACAAAAACATTCAGTACTTC	CAILVADKNIQYF
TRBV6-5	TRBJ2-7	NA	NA	TGTGCCAGCAGTTACACAGGAGACTACGAGCAGTACTTC	CASSYTGDYEQYF
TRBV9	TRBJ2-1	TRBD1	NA	TGTGCCAGCAGCGTAGGGGGGACAGGGGTCAATGAGCAGTTCTTC	CASSVGGTGVNEQFF
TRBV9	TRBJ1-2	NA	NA	TGTGCCAGCAGCGTAGCTCCGGACTCTTTCTATGGCTACACCTTC	CASSVAPDSFYGYTF
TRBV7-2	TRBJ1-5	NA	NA	TGTGCCAGCAGTTACGTATTGCGGGTTGGTCAGCCCCAGCATTTT	CASSYVLRVGQPQHF
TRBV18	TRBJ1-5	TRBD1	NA	TGTGCCAGCTCACCCCAACAGGGGGACAGTTTCAATCAGCCCCAGCATTTT	CASSPQQGDSFNQPQHF
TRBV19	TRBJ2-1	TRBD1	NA	TGTGCCAGTCGACAGGGGATCGCCTACAATGAGCAGTTCTTC	CASRQGIAYNEQFF
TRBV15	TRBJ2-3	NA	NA	TGTGCCACCAGCAGAAATGCCCCGCGTTTGGCAGATACGCAGTATTTT	CATSRNAPRLADTQYF
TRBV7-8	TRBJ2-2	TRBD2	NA	TGTGCCAGCAGCTTGTCTAGCGGGGTGAACACCGGGGAGCTGTTTTTT	CASSLSSGVNTGELFF
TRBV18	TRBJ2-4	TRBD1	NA	TGTGCCAGCTCACCACCGAACAGGGGGGACATTCAGTACTTC	CASSPPNRGDIQYF
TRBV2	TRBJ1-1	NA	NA	TGTGCCAGCCCTAGGGAGGGGTTCGCTATGAACACTGAAGCTTTCTTT	CASPREGFAMNTEAFF
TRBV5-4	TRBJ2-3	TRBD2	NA	TGTGCCAGCAGCTTGGCCCCGGGACTAGCGGGGGGGCCGTATTTT	CASSLAPGLAGGPYF
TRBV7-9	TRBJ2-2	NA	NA	TGTGCCAGCAGCGACCCTCTGGCGGCTACGAACACCGGGGAGCTGTTTTTT	CASSDPLAATNTGELFF
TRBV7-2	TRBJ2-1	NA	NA	TGTGCCAGCAGCTATGAACAGAGCTCCTACAATGAGCAGTTCTTC	CASSYEQSSYNEQFF
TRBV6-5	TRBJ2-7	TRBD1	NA	TGTGCCAGCAGTGCCGGGACAGGGCGTCGTGAGCAGTACTTC	CASSAGTGRREQYF
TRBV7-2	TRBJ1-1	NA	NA	TGTGCCAGCAGCTGGGCGGGGGGGAAGGGCACTGAAGCTTTCTTT	CASSWAGGKGTEAFF
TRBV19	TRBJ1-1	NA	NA	TGTGCCAGTAGTATGTGGGAGGGGCGAGGGAACACTGAAGCTTTCTTT	CASSMWEGRGNTEAFF
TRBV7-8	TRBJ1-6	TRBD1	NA	TGTGCCAGCAGCGTGGGACAGGAGTCTTCACCCCTCCACTTT	CASSVGQESSPLHF
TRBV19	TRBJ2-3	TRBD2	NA	TGTGCCAGTAGTATAGATACGACGGGGGGGAGGACAGATACGCAGTATTTT	CASSIDTTGGRTDTQYF
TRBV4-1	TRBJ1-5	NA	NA	TGCGCCAGCAGCCTGGGGGGGTTCGGAAGCAATCAGCCCCAGCATTTT	CASSLGGFGSNQPQHF
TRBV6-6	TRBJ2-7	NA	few	TGTGCCAGCAGTTCTGCGATGAGCCGCTCCTACGAGCAGTACTTC	CASSSAMSRSYEQYF
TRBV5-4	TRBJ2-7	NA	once	TGTGCCAGCAGCTCCGACAGCTACGAGCAGTACTTC	CASSSDSYEQYF
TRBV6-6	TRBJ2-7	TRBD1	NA	TGTGCCAGCAGACAGGGGGCGGACGAGCAGTACTTC	CASRQGADEQYF
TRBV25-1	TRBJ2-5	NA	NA	TGTGCCAGCAGTCCCACGGGACTCCGGGGGACCCAGTACTTC	CASSPTGLRGTQYF
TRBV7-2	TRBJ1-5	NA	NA	TGTGCCAGCAGCTTATCCAGGGGTCGACCTTCCAATCAGCCCCAGCATTTT	CASSLSRGRPSNQPQHF
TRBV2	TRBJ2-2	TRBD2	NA	TGTGCCAGCAGTCATAGGCTAGCGGTCGGGGAGCTGTTTTTT	CASSHRLAVGELFF
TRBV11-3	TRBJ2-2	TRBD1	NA	TGTGCCAGCAGCTCCGGGACAGGGACCGGGGAGCTGTTTTTT	CASSSGTGTGELFF
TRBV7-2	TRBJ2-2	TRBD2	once	TGTGCCAGCAGCCGGAACGGGGGACTAGCGGCATTTAACACCGGGGAGCTGTTTTTT	CASSRNGGLAAFNTGELFF
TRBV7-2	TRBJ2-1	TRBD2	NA	TGTGCCAGCAGCCTTACTAGCGGGAGAAATAATGAGCAGTTCTTC	CASSLTSGRNNEQFF
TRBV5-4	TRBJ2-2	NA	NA	TGTGCCAGCAGCTTAATTGGACAGAACACCGGGGAGCTGTTTTTT	CASSLIGQNTGELFF
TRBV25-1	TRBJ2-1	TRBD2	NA	TGTGCCAGCAGGCTGGGGGGGGACTACAATGAGCAGTTCTTC	CASRLGGDYNEQFF
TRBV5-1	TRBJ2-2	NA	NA	TGCGCCAGCAGCTTGGCCGGGGTCGGGTACACCGGGGAGCTGTTTTTT	CASSLAGVGYTGELFF